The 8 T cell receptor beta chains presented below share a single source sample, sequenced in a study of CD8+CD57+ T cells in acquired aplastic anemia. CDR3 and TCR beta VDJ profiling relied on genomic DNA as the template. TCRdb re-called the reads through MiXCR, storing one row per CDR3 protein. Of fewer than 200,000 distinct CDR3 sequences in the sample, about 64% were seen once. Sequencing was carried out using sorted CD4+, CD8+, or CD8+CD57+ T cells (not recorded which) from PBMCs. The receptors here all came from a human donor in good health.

CDR3 in amino acids: CASSGVPESEQFF. The CDR3 nucleotides are TGCGCCAGCAGCGGGGTCCCAGAGAGTGAGCAGTTCTTC. The chain employs TRBV5-1 and TRBJ2-1; D is undetermined. CDR3 size: 13 residues. The ends were cut back, 4 bases at V and 9 bases at J, with 14 bases in the middle. Germline CDR1 reads SGHRS; CDR2 reads YFSETQ.

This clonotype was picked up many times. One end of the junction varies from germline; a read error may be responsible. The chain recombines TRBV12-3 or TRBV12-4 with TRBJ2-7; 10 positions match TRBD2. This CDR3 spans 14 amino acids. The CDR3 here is CASSLAGASYEQYF. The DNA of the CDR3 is TGTGCCAGCAGTCTAGCGGGGGCTTCCTACGAGCAGTACTTC.

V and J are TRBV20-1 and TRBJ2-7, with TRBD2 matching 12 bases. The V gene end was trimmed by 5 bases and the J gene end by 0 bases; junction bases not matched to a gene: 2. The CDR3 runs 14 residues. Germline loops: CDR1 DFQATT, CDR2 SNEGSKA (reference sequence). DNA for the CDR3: TGCAGTGCTGAGGGACTAGCGGGCTCCTACGAGCAGTACTTC. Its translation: CSAEGLAGSYEQYF.

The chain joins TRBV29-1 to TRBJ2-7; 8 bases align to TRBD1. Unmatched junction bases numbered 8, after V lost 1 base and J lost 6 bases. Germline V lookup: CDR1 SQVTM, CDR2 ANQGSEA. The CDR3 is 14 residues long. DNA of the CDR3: TGCAGCGTTGAAGGCGGACAGGGCCCTCCCGAGCAGTACTTC. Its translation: CSVEGGQGPPEQYF.

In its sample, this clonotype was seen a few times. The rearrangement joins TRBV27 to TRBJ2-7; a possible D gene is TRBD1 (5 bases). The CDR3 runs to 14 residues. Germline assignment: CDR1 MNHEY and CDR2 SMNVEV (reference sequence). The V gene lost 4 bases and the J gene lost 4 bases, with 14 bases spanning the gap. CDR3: CASSSRQRPYEQYF. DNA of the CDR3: TGTGCCAGCAGTTCGCGACAGCGACCATACGAGCAGTACTTC.

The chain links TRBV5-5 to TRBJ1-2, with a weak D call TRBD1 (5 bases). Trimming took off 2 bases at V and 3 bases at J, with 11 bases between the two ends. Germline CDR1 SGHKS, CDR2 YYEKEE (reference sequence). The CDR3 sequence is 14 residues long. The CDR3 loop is CASSLRRGDYGYTF. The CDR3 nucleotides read TGTGCCAGCAGCTTAAGGAGGGGTGACTATGGCTACACCTTC. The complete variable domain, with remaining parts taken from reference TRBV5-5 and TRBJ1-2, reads DAGVTQSPTHLIKTRGQQVTLRCSPISGHKSVSWYQQVLGQGPQFIFQYYEKEERGRGNFPDRFSARQFPNYSSELNVNALLLGDSALYLCASSLRRGDYGYTFGSGTRLTVV.

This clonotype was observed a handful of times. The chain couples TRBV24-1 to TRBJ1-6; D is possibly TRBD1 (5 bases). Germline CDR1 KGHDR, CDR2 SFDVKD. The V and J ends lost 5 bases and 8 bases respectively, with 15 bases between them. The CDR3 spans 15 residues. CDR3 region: CATSALTVPDSPLHF. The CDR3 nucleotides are TGTGCCACCAGTGCCTTGACAGTCCCGGATTCACCCCTCCACTTT.

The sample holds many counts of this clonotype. The CDR3 DNA reads as TGTGCCAGCAGTTTAGCAAGGGACGGTGGGACTGAGCAGTTCTTC. Translated, it gives CASSLARDGGTEQFF. This chain uses TRBV12-3 or TRBV12-4 with TRBJ2-1; possibly TRBD1 or TRBD2 for D (5 bases each). There are 15 residues in the CDR3. V dropped 0 bases and J dropped 9 bases, with 15 bases sitting between them.